This T cell receptor (beta chain) is from a study of siplizumab effects on memory and regulatory T cells. Notes on this clone: The antigen is unknown.

Sequencing was performed with immunoSEQ multiplex PCR; in TCRdb, only in-frame clones are kept and a portion is missing. The sample carries about 13,000 clones, under 40% recorded once. Cells that made up the mixed lymphocyte reaction were cocultured at 37°C for around six days. Once responder PBMCs had been labelled with CFSE and stimulator PBMCs with Violet Dye, they were mixed 1:1. Overall study findings and caveats: Memory cells seemed less diverse than naive T cells, which seemed major alloresponse contributors. The suppressive capacity of proliferating Tregs from siplizumab cultures remained unconfirmed. Of the proliferating CD4+ or CD8+ clones, roughly 75-97% lacked a naive or memory phenotype that could be assigned.

Per germline, CDR1 SGHNT and CDR2 YENEEA. The trim removed 2 bases at V and 2 bases at J, leaving 9 bases unmatched. The CDR3 sequence is 16 residues long. Sequencing was performed on CFSE-low (dividing) CD8+ T cells sorted from an allogeneic mixed lymphocyte reaction. This clonotype was sampled from a human donor in good health; the cells came from an allogeneic mixed lymphocyte reaction. The rearrangement joins TRBV11-3 to TRBJ2-7, with TRBD1 matching 7 bases. CDR3 bases: TGTGCCAGCAGCTTACGCGGCACAGGGGCTACCTACGAGCAGTACTTC. It is translated as CASSLRGTGATYEQYF.